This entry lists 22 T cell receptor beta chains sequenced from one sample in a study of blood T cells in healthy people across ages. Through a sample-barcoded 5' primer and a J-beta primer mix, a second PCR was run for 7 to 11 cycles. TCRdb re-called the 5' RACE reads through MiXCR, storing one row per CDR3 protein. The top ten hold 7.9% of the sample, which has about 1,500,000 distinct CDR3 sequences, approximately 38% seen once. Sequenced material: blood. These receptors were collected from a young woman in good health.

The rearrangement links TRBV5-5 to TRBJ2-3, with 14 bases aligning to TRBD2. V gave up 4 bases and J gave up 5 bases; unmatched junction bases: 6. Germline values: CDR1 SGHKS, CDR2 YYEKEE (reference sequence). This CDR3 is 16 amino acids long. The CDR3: CASSLGLAGGLDTQYF. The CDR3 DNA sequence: TGTGCCAGCAGCCTCGGACTAGCGGGGGGCCTAGATACGCAGTATTTT.

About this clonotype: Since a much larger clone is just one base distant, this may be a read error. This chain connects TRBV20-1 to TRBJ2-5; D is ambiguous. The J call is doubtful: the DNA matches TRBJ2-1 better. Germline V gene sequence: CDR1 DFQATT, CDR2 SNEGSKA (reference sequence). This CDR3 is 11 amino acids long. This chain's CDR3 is CSYKYQETQFF. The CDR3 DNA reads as TGCAGTTACAAGTACCAAGAGACCCAGTTCTTC.

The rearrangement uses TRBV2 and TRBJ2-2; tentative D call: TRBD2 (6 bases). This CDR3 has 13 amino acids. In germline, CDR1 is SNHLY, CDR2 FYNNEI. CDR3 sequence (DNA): TGTGTCGAGAGGGACTCCTCAACCGGGGAGCTGTTTTTT. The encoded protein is CVERDSSTGELFF.

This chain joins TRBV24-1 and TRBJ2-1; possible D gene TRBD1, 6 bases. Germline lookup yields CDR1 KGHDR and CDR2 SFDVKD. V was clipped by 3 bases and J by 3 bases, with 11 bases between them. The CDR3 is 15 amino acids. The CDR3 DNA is TGTGCCACCAGTGATACTAGGGGACACTACAATGAGCAGTTCTTC. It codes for CATSDTRGHYNEQFF.

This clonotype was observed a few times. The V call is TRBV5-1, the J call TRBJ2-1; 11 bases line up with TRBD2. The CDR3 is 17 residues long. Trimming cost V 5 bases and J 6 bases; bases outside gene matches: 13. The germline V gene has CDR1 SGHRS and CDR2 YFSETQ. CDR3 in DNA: TGCGCCAGCAGAGCCCTAGCGGGAGGTCCCAAAGGCAATGAGCAGTTCTTC. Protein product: CASRALAGGPKGNEQFF.

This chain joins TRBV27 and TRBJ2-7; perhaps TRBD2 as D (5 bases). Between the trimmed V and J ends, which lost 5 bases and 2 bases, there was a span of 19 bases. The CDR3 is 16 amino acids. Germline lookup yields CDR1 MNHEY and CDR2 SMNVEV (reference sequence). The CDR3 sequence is CASSVHPGLLPYEQYF. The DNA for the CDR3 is TGTGCCAGCAGTGTCCACCCCGGACTCTTGCCCTACGAGCAGTACTTC.

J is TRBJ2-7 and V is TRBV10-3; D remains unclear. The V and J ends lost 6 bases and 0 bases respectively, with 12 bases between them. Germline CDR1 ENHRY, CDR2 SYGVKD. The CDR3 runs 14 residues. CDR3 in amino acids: CAISRTESSYEQYF. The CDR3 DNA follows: TGTGCCATCAGCCGGACGGAGAGCTCCTACGAGCAGTACTTC.

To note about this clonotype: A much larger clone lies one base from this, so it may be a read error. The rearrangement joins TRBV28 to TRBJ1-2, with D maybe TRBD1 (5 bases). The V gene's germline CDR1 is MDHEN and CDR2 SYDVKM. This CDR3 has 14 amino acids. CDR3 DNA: TGTGCCAACAGTTTACGGGGGACTAACTATGGCTACACCTTC. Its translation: CANSLRGTNYGYTF.

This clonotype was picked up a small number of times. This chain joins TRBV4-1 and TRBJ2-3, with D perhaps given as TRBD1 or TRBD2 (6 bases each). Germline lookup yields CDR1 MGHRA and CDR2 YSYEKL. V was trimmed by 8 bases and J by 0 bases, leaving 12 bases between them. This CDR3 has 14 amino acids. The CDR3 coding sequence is TGCGCCAGCGGGAGGACAGAGAGCACAGATACGCAGTATTTT. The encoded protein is CASGRTESTDTQYF.

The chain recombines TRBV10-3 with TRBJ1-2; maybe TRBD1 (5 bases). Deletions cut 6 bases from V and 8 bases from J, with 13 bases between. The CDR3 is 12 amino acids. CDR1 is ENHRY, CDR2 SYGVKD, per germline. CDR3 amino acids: CAISVDGAGYTF. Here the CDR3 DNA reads TGTGCCATCAGCGTGGACGGGGCGGGCTACACCTTC.

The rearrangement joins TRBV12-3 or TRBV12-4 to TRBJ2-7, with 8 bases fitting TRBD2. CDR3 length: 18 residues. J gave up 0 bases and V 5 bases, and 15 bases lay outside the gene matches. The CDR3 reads CASSPTGLAGSYSYEQYF. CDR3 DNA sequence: TGTGCCAGCAGTCCCACCGGCCTAGCGGGCTCCTACTCCTACGAGCAGTACTTC.

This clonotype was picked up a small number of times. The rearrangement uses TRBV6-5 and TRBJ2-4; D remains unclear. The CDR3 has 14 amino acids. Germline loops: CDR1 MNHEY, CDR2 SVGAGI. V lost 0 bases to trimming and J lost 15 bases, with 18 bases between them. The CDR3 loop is CASSYSITADRWYF. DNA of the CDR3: TGTGCCAGCAGTTACTCGATTACGGCGGACCGCTGGTACTTC.

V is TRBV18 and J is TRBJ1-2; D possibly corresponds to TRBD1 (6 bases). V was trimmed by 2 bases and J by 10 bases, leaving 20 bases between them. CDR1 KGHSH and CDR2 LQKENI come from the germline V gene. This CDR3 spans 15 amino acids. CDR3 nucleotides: TGTGCCAGCTCACCATCCCGGGACATTATACCGGCCTACACCTTC. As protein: CASSPSRDIIPAYTF.

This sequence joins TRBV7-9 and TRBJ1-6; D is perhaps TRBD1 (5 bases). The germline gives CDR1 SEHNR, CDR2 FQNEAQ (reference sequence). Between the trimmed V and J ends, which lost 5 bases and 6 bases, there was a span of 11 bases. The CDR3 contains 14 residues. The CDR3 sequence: CASSLRQPNSPLHF. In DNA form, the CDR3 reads TGTGCCAGCAGCCTGAGACAGCCTAATTCACCCCTCCACTTT.

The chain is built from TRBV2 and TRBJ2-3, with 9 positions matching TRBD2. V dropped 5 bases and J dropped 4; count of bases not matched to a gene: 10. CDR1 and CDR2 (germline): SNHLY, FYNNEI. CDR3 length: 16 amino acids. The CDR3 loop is CASSTLSGSIPDTQYF. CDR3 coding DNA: TGTGCCAGCAGTACCCTTAGCGGGAGTATACCAGATACGCAGTATTTT.

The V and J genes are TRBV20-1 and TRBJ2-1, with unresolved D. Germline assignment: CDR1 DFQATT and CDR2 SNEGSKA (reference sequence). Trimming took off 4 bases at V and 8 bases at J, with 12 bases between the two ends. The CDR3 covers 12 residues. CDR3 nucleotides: TGCAGTGCTAATTCTGGGCCGGATGAGCAGTTCTTC. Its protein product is CSANSGPDEQFF.

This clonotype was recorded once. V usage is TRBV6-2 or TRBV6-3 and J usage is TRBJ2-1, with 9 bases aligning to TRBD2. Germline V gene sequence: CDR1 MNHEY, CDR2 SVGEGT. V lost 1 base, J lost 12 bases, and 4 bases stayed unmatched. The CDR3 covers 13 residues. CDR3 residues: CASSYLSSGAQFF. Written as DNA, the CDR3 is TGTGCCAGCAGTTACTTGTCTAGCGGGGCGCAGTTCTTC.

The CDR3 protein is CASGRLATDTDTQYF. The DNA of the CDR3 is TGTGCCAGCGGAAGACTAGCGACTGACACAGATACGCAGTATTTT. The rearrangement joins TRBV5-6 to TRBJ2-3; 8 bases agree with TRBD2. Trimming removed 7 bases from V and 2 bases from J; junction bases left unmatched: 9. This CDR3 comprises 15 residues. CDR1 and CDR2 (germline): SGHDT, YYEEEE.

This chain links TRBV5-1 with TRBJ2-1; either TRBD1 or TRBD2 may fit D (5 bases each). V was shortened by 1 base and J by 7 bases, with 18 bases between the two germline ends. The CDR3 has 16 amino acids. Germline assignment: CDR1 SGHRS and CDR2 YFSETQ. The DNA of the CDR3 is TGCGCCAGCAGCTTGCAGGGCCCTCTAGCCGTGAATGAGCAGTTCTTC. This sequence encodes CASSLQGPLAVNEQFF.

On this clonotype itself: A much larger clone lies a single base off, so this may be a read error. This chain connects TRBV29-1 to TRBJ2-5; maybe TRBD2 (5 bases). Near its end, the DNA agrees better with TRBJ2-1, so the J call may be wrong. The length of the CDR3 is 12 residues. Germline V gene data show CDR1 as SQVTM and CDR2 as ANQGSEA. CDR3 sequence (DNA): TGCAGCGTTGCGAGCGGCCAAGAGACCCAGTTCTTC. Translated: CSVASGQETQFF.

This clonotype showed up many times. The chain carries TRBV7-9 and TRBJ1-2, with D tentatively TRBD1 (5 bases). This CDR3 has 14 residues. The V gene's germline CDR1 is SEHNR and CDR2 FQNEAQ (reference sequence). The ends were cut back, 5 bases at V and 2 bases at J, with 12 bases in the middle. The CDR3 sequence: CASSDDRTNYGYTF. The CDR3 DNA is TGTGCCAGCAGCGACGACAGAACAAACTATGGCTACACCTTC.

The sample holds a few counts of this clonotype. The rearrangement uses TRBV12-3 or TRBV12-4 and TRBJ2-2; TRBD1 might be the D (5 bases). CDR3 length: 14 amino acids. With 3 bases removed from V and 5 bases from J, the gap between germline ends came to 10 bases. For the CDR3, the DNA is TGTGCCAGCAGTTTTCGACAGTCGACCGGGGAGCTGTTTTTT. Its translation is CASSFRQSTGELFF.